These 24 T cell receptor beta chains originate from one sample sequenced in a study of T cells in Graves' hyperthyroidism and ophthalmopathy. What was amplified from RNA transcripts were TCR beta CDR3 regions. Primed by the HTBI set, a first-round RT-PCR was run on the TCR CDR3. One entry per CDR3 protein, called by TCRdb with MiXCR from the multiplex PCR reads. The sample lists roughly 350,000 distinct CDR3 sequences, 11% to 15% occurring once. Input material: blood. The receptors here all came from a woman in her 30s with Graves' hyperthyroidism.

This chain links TRBV20-1 with TRBJ1-5; possibly TRBD1 for D (6 bases). With 3 bases removed from V and 7 bases from J, the gap between germline ends came to 19 bases. Germline V CDR1 and CDR2: DFQATT, SNEGSKA (reference sequence). The CDR3 totals 15 residues. The CDR3 DNA is TGCAGTGCTAGCACTTTGACAGGTGGGGCCCAGCCCCAGCATTTT. Translated, it gives CSASTLTGGAQPQHF.

This clonotype occurred a few times. The chain recombines TRBV4-1 with TRBJ1-3; D is perhaps TRBD1 (6 bases). This CDR3 comprises 19 residues. Trimming pared 3 bases from V and 0 bases from J, leaving 21 bases between. Germline-derived CDR1 and CDR2 are MGHRA and YSYEKL. This chain's CDR3 is CASSHHGRVTTGSGNTIYF. CDR3 bases: TGCGCCAGCAGCCACCATGGACGGGTAACGACAGGCTCTGGAAACACCATATATTTT.

The V and J genes are TRBV11-2 and TRBJ2-2, with unresolved D. CDR1 and CDR2 (germline): SGHAT, FQNNGV. The CDR3 sequence is 14 residues long. Trimming removed 5 bases at V and 3 bases at J, with 10 bases between. The CDR3 region is CASSVGVDTGELFF. In DNA, the CDR3 is TGTGCCAGCAGCGTGGGTGTTGACACCGGGGAGCTGTTTTTT. Full variable domain (rest looked up from reference TRBV11-2 and TRBJ2-2): EAGVAQSPRYKIIEKRQSVAFWCNPISGHATLYWYQQILGQGPKLLIQFQNNGVVDDSQLPKDRFSAERLKGVDSTLKIQPAKLEDSAVYLCASSVGVDTGELFFGEGSRLTVL.

This clonotype has only a few counts. The chain links TRBV5-4 to TRBJ2-3; tentative D call: TRBD1 (5 bases). This CDR3 has 15 amino acids. V was clipped by 4 bases and J by 6 bases, with 18 bases between them. Per germline, CDR1 SGHNT and CDR2 YYREEE (reference sequence). This chain's CDR3 is CASSQWGNLADTQYF. CDR3 in DNA: TGTGCCAGCAGCCAATGGGGCAACCTTGCGGATACGCAGTATTTT.

V and J are TRBV30 and TRBJ2-5, with no clear D. The CDR3 is 13 residues long. Germline V CDR1 and CDR2: GTSNPN, SVGIG (reference sequence). V was shortened by 2 bases and J by 5 bases, with 12 bases between the two germline ends. Written as DNA, the CDR3 is TGTGCCTGGAGTACACGCCCGCGGGAGACCCAGTACTTC. Its translation is CAWSTRPRETQYF. Filled out from reference TRBV30 and TRBJ2-5, the complete variable domain reads SQTIHQWPATLVQPVGSPLSLECTVEGTSNPNLYWYRQAAGRGLQLLFYSVGIGQISSEVPQNLSASRPQDRQFILSSKKLLLSDSGFYLCAWSTRPRETQYFGPGTRLLVL.

This clonotype has at least ten counts. V gene TRBV30 combines with J gene TRBJ1-2; D possibly corresponds to TRBD1 (5 bases). The CDR3 length is 13 residues. V lost 5 bases, J lost 3 bases, and 13 bases lay in between. The germline CDR1 and CDR2 sequences are GTSNPN and SVGIG (reference sequence). CDR3 region: CAWGPGGDYGYTF. The CDR3 DNA follows: TGTGCCTGGGGCCCGGGGGGGGACTATGGCTACACCTTC.

This clonotype showed up many times. This chain uses TRBV7-9 with TRBJ2-1; D might be TRBD2 (6 bases). The ends were cut back, 1 base at V and 7 bases at J, with 17 bases in the middle. CDR1 SEHNR and CDR2 FQNEAQ come from the germline V gene (reference sequence). This CDR3 has 16 residues. The CDR3 nucleotides read TGTGCCAGCAGCTTAGGGGGTAGCGGACCACAAAATGAGCAGTTCTTC. It codes for CASSLGGSGPQNEQFF.

At least ten counts were recorded for this clonotype. The V gene is TRBV6-2 or TRBV6-3, the J gene TRBJ2-7; D may be TRBD2 (5 bases). The V end lost 8 bases, the J end lost 5 bases, and 13 bases lay between the germline ends. The germline V gene has CDR1 MNHEY and CDR2 SVGEGT. The CDR3 sequence is 12 residues long. CDR3 nucleotide sequence: TGTGCCAGCCGCCTTGCGCGGGACGAGCAGTACTTC. Translation: CASRLARDEQYF.

The chain joins TRBV19 to TRBJ1-2; the D is unclear. Germline V gene lookup returns CDR1 LNHDA and CDR2 SQIVND (reference sequence). Between the trimmed V and J ends, which lost 2 bases and 2 bases, there was a span of 9 bases. The CDR3 has 14 residues. The CDR3 coding sequence is TGTGCCAGTAGTATACAGACCGCCAACTATGGCTACACCTTC. Its protein is CASSIQTANYGYTF.

This clonotype was observed many times. This chain connects TRBV7-8 to TRBJ1-1; tentatively, D is TRBD1 (5 bases). The CDR3 is 17 amino acids. CDR1 and CDR2 (germline): SGHVS, FQNEAQ. V gave up 7 bases and J gave up 2 bases, with 23 bases separating them. CDR3 in amino acids: CASNLRGVGFPNTEAFF. The DNA of the CDR3 is TGTGCCAGCAACCTGAGAGGGGTAGGGTTCCCTAACACTGAAGCTTTCTTT.

This clonotype appeared many times. V usage is TRBV2 and J usage is TRBJ2-3; 10 nucleotides align to TRBD2. The CDR3 sequence is 14 residues long. V was pared by 6 bases and J by 1 base, with 1 base of the junction left unmatched. Germline loops: CDR1 SNHLY, CDR2 FYNNEI. CDR3 sequence reads: CASRGTSGTDTQYF. CDR3 DNA sequence: TGTGCCAGCAGAGGGACTAGCGGCACAGATACGCAGTATTTT.

This clonotype was counted many times. This chain joins TRBV28 and TRBJ2-4; D remains unclear. The V gene lost 4 bases and the J gene lost 6 bases, with 13 bases spanning the gap. Germline V gene lookup returns CDR1 MDHEN and CDR2 SYDVKM. This CDR3 is built from 14 residues. The CDR3 protein is CASSSPYDLNIQYF. DNA for the CDR3: TGTGCCAGCAGTTCACCTTACGACCTAAACATTCAGTACTTC. Full variable domain (outside the CDR3, taken from reference TRBV28 and TRBJ2-4): DVKVTQSSRYLVKRTGEKVFLECVQDMDHENMFWYRQDPGLGLRLIYFSYDVKMKEKGDIPEGYSVSREKKERFSLILESASTNQTSMYLCASSSPYDLNIQYFGAGTRLSVL.

The CDR3: CASSNPRGPEFGELFF. CDR3 sequence (DNA): TGTGCCAGCTCGAACCCGAGGGGGCCCGAGTTCGGGGAGCTGTTTTTT. The gene calls are TRBV18 and TRBJ2-2, with TRBD1 matching 7 bases. V shed 6 bases and J 7 bases; nucleotides not matched to a gene: 14. The CDR3 covers 16 residues. CDR1 and CDR2 (germline): KGHSH, LQKENI.

This clonotype was recorded at least ten times. CDR3 sequence reads: CASSLDARQNQPQHF. CDR3 nucleotide sequence: TGTGCCAGCAGCTTGGACGCCAGACAAAATCAGCCCCAGCATTTT. The chain carries TRBV7-2 and TRBJ1-5; no firm D call. The V end was cut by 3 bases, the J end by 4 bases, with 13 bases between. This CDR3 has 15 amino acids. CDR1 SGHTA and CDR2 FQGNSA come from the germline V gene.

This clonotype was counted ten times or more. The rearrangement joins TRBV7-9 to TRBJ2-1, with D tentatively TRBD1 or TRBD2 (5 bases each). Germline V gene sequence: CDR1 SEHNR, CDR2 FQNEAQ (reference sequence). Trimming removed 7 bases at V and 8 bases at J, with 18 bases between. There are 14 residues in the CDR3. The CDR3 DNA reads TGTGCCAGCAACTCCGGGACGCAGGTCCATGAGCAGTTCTTC. This gives the protein CASNSGTQVHEQFF.

At least ten counts were recorded for this clonotype. The chain employs TRBV28 and TRBJ1-3; possibly TRBD1 for D (6 bases). The CDR3 totals 16 residues. Germline lookup yields CDR1 MDHEN and CDR2 SYDVKM. V shed 6 bases and J shed 3 bases, with 18 bases lying between them. The CDR3 loop reads CASSVGRGARGNTIYF. The CDR3 coding sequence is TGTGCCAGCAGCGTAGGGCGGGGGGCTCGTGGAAACACCATATATTTT.

This clonotype was detected many times. The rearrangement links TRBV11-2 to TRBJ2-7; D possibly corresponds to TRBD2 (5 bases). There are 16 residues in the CDR3. Germline V gene data show CDR1 as SGHAT and CDR2 as FQNNGV. The germline V and J ends were trimmed by 5 bases and 3 bases, with 20 bases remaining between them. The CDR3 DNA sequence: TGTGCCAGCAGCCCACGTGCGACTACAATCAGCTACGAGCAGTACTTC. It encodes CASSPRATTISYEQYF.

Concerning this clonotype itself: It may be a read error: a sequence one base away is much more abundant. The chain couples TRBV7-2 to TRBJ2-7; D unresolved. CDR1 and CDR2 from the germline V gene are SGHTA and FQGNSA. Trimming shortened V by 7 bases and J by 0 bases, and 13 bases separated the two germline ends. The CDR3 is 14 amino acids. CDR3 residues: CASNPVTSSYEQYF. The CDR3 DNA sequence: TGTGCCAGCAACCCCGTGACCAGCTCCTACGAGCAGTACTTC.

The chain has TRBV19 and TRBJ2-1; a possible D gene is TRBD2 (5 bases). Between the trimmed V and J ends, which lost 3 bases and 6 bases, there was a span of 15 bases. CDR3 length equals 15 residues. Per germline, CDR1 LNHDA and CDR2 SQIVND (reference sequence). CDR3 coding DNA: TGTGCCAGTAGTATCCAACTAGTAACGTTCAATGAGCAGTTCTTC. Its protein is CASSIQLVTFNEQFF.

This clonotype has only a few counts. This sequence joins TRBV11-1 and TRBJ2-3; TRBD2 matches at 10 bases. The ends lost 5 bases at V and 2 bases at J; junction bases unmatched: 7. The length of the CDR3 is 16 residues. CDR1 and CDR2 from the germline V gene are SGHAT and FQDESV (reference sequence). CDR3 nucleotides: TGTGCCAGCAGCCTAGGACTAGCGGAGACCACAGATACGCAGTATTTT. This encodes CASSLGLAETTDTQYF.

This chain links TRBV5-1 with TRBJ2-1; 12 positions match TRBD2. With V trimmed by 6 bases and J by 6 bases, 7 bases remained unmatched. Germline-derived CDR1 and CDR2 are SGHRS and YFSETQ. The CDR3 is 15 residues long. The CDR3 DNA follows: TGCGCCAGCACCGTGACTAGCGGGAGCCTCAATGAGCAGTTCTTC. It yields the protein CASTVTSGSLNEQFF.

V and J are TRBV4-2 and TRBJ2-1; 9 nucleotides match TRBD2. Trimming took 1 base from V and 8 from J; bases not matched to a gene: 15. There are 18 residues in the CDR3. Germline CDR1 reads LGHNA; CDR2 reads YNFKEQ. The CDR3 reads CASSQVNVAGVGADEQFF. In DNA form, the CDR3 reads TGTGCCAGCAGCCAAGTAAATGTAGCGGGAGTGGGGGCTGATGAGCAGTTCTTC.

This clonotype was recorded at least ten times. This sequence joins TRBV6-1 and TRBJ2-1, with 7 bases that match TRBD2. This CDR3 is built from 14 residues. Trimming at V came to 3 bases and at J to 5 bases, leaving 4 bases not matched to a gene. CDR1 is MNHNS and CDR2 is SASEGT in the germline V gene. For the CDR3, the DNA is TGTGCCAGCAGTGATGGGACTACCCACAATGAGCAGTTCTTC. Translated, it gives CASSDGTTHNEQFF.

Many counts were recorded for this clonotype. CDR3 protein: CASSLGQTKETQYF. The CDR3 nucleotides read TGTGCCAGCAGTTTGGGACAAACCAAAGAGACCCAGTACTTC. The V gene is TRBV12-3 or TRBV12-4, the J gene TRBJ2-5, with a weak D call TRBD1 (6 bases). V shed 3 bases and J shed 3 bases, with 11 bases lying between them. The CDR3 runs to 14 residues.